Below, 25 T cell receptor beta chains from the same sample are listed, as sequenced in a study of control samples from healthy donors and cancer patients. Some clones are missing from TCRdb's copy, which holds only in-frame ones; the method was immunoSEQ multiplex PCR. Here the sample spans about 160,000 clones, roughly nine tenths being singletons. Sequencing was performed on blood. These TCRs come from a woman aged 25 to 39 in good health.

The CDR3 loop is CASSGRASWNEQFF. The CDR3 nucleotides are TGTGCCAGCAGCGGACGGGCCTCTTGGAATGAGCAGTTCTTC. The V call is TRBV3-1 (or the pseudogene TRBV3-2), the J call TRBJ2-1; D is unclear. Trimming took off 5 bases at V and 7 bases at J, with 15 bases between the two ends. The CDR3 extends over 14 amino acids. Germline CDR1 reads LGHDT; CDR2 reads YNNKEL (reference sequence).

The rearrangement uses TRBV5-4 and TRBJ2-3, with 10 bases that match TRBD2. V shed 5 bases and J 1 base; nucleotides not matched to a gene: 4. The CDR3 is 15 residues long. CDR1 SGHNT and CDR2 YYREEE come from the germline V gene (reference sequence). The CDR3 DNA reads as TGTGCCAGCAGGTCCGGGACTAGCGGCACAGATACGCAGTATTTT. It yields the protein CASRSGTSGTDTQYF.

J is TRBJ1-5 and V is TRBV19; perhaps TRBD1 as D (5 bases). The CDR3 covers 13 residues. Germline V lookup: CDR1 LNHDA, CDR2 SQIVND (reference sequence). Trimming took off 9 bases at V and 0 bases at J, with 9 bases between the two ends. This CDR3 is CASRQLSNQPQHF. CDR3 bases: TGTGCCAGCAGACAGCTTAGCAATCAGCCCCAGCATTTT.

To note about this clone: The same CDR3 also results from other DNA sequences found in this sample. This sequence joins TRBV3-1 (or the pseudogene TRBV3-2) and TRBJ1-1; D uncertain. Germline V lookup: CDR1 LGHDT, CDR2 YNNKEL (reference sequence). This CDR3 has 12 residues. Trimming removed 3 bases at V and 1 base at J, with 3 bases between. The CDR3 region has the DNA TGTGCCAGCAGCCACAGGAACACTGAAGCTTTCTTT. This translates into CASSHRNTEAFF.

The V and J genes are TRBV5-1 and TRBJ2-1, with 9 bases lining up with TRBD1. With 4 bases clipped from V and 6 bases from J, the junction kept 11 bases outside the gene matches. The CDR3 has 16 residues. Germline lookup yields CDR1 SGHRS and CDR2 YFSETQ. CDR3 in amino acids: CASSGLTGGGFNEQFF. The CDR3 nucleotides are TGCGCCAGCAGCGGGTTAACAGGGGGCGGATTCAATGAGCAGTTCTTC.

In DNA, the CDR3 is TGTGCCAGCAGTTTTCGGGCGGACACTGAAGCTTTCTTT. Translated, it gives CASSFRADTEAFF. This chain connects TRBV12-3 or TRBV12-4 to TRBJ1-1; D not certain. V gave up 3 bases and J gave up 3 bases, with 8 bases separating them. The CDR3 loop spans 13 amino acids.

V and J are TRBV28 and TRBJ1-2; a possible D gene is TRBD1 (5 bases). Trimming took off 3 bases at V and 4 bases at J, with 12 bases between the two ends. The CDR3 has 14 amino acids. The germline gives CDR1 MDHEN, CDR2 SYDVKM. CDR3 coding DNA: TGTGCCAGCAGTTTGAGGTTAGGGGCCTATGGCTACACCTTC. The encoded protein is CASSLRLGAYGYTF.

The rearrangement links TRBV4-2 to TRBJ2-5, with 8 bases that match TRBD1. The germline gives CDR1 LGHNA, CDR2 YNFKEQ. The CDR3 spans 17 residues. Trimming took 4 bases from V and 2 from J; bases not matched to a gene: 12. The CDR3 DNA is TGTGCCAGCAGCCCCGTCGAGGGCAGGGGGCGGCAAGAGACCCAGTACTTC. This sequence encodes CASSPVEGRGRQETQYF.

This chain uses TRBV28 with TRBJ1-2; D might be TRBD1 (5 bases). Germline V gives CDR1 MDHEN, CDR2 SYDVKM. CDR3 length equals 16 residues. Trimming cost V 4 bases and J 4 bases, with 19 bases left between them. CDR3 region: CASSSDRGGILYGYTF. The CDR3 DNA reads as TGTGCCAGCAGTTCAGACCGGGGGGGGATACTCTATGGCTACACCTTC.

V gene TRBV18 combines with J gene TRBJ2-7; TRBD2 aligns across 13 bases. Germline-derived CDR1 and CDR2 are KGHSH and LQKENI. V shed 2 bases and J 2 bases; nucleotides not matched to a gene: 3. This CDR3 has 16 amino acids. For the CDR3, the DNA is TGTGCCAGCTCACCAGAGGGACTAGCGGGGACCTACGAGCAGTACTTC. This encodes CASSPEGLAGTYEQYF.

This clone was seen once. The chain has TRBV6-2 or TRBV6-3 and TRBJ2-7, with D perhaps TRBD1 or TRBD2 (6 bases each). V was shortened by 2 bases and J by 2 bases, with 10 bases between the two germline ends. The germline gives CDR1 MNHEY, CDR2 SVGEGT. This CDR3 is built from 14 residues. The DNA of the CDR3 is TGTGCCAGCAGTTACGGAGGGGGGACCTACGAGCAGTACTTC. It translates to CASSYGGGTYEQYF.

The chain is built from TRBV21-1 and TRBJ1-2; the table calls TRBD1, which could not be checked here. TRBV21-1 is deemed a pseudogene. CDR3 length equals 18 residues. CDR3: CASSKGVRTGKVWDGYTF. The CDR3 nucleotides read TGTGCCAGCAGCAAAGGGGTCCGGACAGGGAAAGTCTGGGATGGCTACACCTTC.

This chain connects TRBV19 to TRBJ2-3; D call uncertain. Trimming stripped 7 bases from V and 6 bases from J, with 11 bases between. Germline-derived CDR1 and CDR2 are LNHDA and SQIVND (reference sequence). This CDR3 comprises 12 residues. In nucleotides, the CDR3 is TGTGCCAGTACCCCCAGTGGGGATACGCAGTATTTT. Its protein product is CASTPSGDTQYF. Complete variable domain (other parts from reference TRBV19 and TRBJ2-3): DGGITQSPKYLFRKEGQNVTLSCEQNLNHDAMYWYRQDPGQGLRLIYYSQIVNDFQKGDIAEGYSVSREKKESFPLTVTSAQKNPTAFYLCASTPSGDTQYFGPGTRLTVL.

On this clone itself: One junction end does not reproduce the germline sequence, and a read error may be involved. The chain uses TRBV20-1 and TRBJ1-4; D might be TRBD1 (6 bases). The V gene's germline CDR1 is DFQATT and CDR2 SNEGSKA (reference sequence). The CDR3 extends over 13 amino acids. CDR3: CSASGTTNEKLFF. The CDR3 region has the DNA TGCAGTGCTAGTGGGACAACGAATGAAAAACTGTTTTTT.

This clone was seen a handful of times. The CDR3 protein is CASSWGVAEQYF. The CDR3 DNA follows: TGTGCCAGCAGTTGGGGAGTTGCGGAGCAGTACTTC. This chain joins TRBV6-6 and TRBJ2-7; maybe TRBD2 (5 bases). V was cut by 4 bases and J by 7 bases, with 11 bases left in between. The germline gives CDR1 MNHNY, CDR2 SVGAGI (reference sequence). The CDR3 is 12 residues long.

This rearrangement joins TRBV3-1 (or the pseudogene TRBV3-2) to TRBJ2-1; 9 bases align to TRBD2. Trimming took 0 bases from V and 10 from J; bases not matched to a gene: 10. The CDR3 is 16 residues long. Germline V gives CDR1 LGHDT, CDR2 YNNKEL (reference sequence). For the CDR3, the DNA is TGTGCCAGCAGCCAAGATCGAGTAGCGGGAGTGGGGGAGCAGTTCTTC. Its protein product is CASSQDRVAGVGEQFF.

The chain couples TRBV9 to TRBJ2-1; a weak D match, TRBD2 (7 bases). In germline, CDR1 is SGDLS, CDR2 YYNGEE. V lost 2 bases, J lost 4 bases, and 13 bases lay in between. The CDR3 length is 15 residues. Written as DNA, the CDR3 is TGTGCCAGCAGCGTGGGGGGGCTAGTTTACAATGAGCAGTTCTTC. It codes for CASSVGGLVYNEQFF.

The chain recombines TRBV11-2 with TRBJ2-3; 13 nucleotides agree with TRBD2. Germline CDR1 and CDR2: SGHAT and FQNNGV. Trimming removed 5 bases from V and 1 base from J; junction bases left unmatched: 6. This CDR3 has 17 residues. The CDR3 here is CASSLRGTSGGTDTQYF. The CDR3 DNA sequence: TGTGCCAGCAGCCTACGAGGGACTAGCGGGGGCACAGATACGCAGTATTTT.

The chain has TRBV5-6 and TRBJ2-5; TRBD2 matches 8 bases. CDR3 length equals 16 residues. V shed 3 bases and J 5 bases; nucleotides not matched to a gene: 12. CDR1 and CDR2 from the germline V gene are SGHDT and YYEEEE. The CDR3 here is CASSSSFSGGIETQYF. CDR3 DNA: TGTGCCAGCAGCTCAAGCTTCTCGGGGGGGATTGAGACCCAGTACTTC.

The CDR3, as DNA: TGTGCCAGCAGCCACAACAGGGGCTCCGGGGAGCTGTTTTTT. It is translated as CASSHNRGSGELFF. This sequence joins TRBV14 and TRBJ2-2; 7 bases fit TRBD1. From germline, CDR1 is SGHDN and CDR2 FVKESK. The CDR3 is 14 residues long. V shed 3 bases, J shed 6 bases, and the junction held 4 bases outside the gene matches.

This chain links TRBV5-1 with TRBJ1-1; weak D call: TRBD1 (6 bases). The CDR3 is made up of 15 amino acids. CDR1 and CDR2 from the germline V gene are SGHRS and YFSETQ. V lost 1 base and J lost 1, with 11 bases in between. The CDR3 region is CASSLSRTENTEAFF. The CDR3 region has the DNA TGCGCCAGCAGCTTGAGCCGGACAGAGAACACTGAAGCTTTCTTT.

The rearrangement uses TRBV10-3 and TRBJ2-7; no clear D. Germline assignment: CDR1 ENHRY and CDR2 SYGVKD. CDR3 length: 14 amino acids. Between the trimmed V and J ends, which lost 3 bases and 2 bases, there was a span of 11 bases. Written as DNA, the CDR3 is TGTGCCATCAGTGAAAGCAGTGGACCCTACGAGCAGTACTTC. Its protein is CAISESSGPYEQYF.

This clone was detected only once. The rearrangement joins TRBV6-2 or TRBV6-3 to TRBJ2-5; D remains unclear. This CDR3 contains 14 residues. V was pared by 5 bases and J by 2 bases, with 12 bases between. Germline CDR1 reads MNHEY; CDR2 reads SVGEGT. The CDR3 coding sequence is TGTGCCAGCAGTAGCCGTCACGCGCAAGAGACCCAGTACTTC. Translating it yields CASSSRHAQETQYF.

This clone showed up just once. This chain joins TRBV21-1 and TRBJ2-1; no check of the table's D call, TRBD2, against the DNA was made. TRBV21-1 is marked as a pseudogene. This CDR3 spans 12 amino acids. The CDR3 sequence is CASSTLANEQFF. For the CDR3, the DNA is TGTGCCAGCAGCACCCTAGCGAATGAGCAGTTCTTC.

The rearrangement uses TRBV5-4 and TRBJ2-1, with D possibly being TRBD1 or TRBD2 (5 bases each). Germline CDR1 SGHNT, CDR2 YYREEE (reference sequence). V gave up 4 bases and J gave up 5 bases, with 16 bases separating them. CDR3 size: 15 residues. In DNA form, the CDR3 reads TGTGCCAGCAGCACAACCGGGACGGCTGACAATGAGCAGTTCTTC. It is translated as CASSTTGTADNEQFF. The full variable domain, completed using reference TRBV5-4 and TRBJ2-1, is ETGVTQSPTHLIKTRGQQVTLRCSSQSGHNTVSWYQQALGQGPQFIFQYYREEENGRGNFPPRFSGLQFPNYSSELNVNALELDDSALYLCASSTTGTADNEQFFGPGTRLTVL.